This T cell receptor beta chain appears in the sequencing data of a study of blood T cell repertoires in COVID-19 (dated by TCRdb to 2020 to 2022). As for the study more broadly: Samples from collaborators originated in the United States, Italy and Spain and spanned both the acute and convalescent phases of COVID-19. A de-identified subject ID, COVID-19 status, age in years and sex were almost always included in the sample metadata. The repertoires were released in a freely available public database meant as a resource for research on the immune response to SARS-CoV-2. The prospective study material was composed of cDNA or gDNA derived from T cells, B-cell-depleted T cells, or PBMCs. The dataset comprised deeply sampled blood TCRbeta repertoires from subjects exposed to, actively infected with, or recovered from COVID-19. Where available, HLA class I and class II types were obtained from metadata supplied by the sample provider rather than from assay-based typing. Samples were obtained from the ongoing ImmuneRACE study (first 160 participants) and from about 1,300 subjects provided by 6 global collaborators.

About this clone: It lacks a known antigen. One base away there is no much larger clone; base qualities are not given.

The junction shows trimming of 1 base on V and 2 bases on J, plus 20 bases between the germline ends. The germline V gene (reference sequence) provides CDR1 SGHNT and CDR2 YYREEE. The CDR3 goes from the cysteine to the phenylalanine over 18 residues. Only CDR3 DNA remains: 54 bases, in frame from the first base. Participants in the prospective study were enrolled through a virtual design, were aged roughly 18 to 100 years, and lived in about two dozen United States geographic areas. In the prospective study, cohorts were assigned on the basis of participant-reported clinical history obtained from a screening survey and a study questionnaire. ImmuneRACE Cohort 3 recovered participants were defined by two consecutive negative NP/OP PCR tests, healthcare professional clearance, or symptom resolution. In the prospective study, whole blood, serum and a nasopharyngeal or oropharyngeal swab were collected from each participant by mobile phlebotomists. Additional blood draws and questionnaires over an approximately 2-month period could optionally be provided by prospective study participants. Before DNA extraction, prospective study blood samples were shipped either frozen or at room temperature.

TCRbeta CDR3 regions were amplified from genomic DNA using the immunoSEQ Assay, a bias-controlled multiplex PCR. The original methods were these. Nucleated cell counts per sample were estimated from amplification of reference gene primers within the assay. To quantify the absolute abundance of each unique TCRbeta CDR3 rearrangement, sequence reads were collapsed and filtered. For each sample, productive Simpson clonality was calculated as the square root of Simpson's diversity index across productive rearrangements. This is the immuneACCESS table as TCRdb keeps it, with only in-frame sequences that have V and J called. A part of the clones is gone; compared with another copy, unresolved V genes explain less than half, and the rest is unexplained. Clone size and the V and J calls come from that table; the DNA yielded D and trimming. This sample lists hundreds of thousands of clones; roughly 88% were detected once. The ten largest clonotypes hold 2.2% of the sample.

On the study overall, not on this receptor specifically: The quantity of clinical and demographic metadata differed by source and by participant and was supplied without curation.

This TCR was recovered from a man younger than 45 who had recovered from COVID-19. Sequencing was carried out using PBMCs or T cells enriched from blood (not recorded which). The rearranged chain carries TRBV5-4 and TRBJ2-3; TRBD2 is a weak D gene call, 5 bases matching. This receptor carries the CDR3 CASSLYGVAASSTDTQYF. The DNA sequence is as follows: TGTGCCAGCAGCTTGTATGGGGTCGCGGCTAGCTCCACAGATACGCAGTATTTT.